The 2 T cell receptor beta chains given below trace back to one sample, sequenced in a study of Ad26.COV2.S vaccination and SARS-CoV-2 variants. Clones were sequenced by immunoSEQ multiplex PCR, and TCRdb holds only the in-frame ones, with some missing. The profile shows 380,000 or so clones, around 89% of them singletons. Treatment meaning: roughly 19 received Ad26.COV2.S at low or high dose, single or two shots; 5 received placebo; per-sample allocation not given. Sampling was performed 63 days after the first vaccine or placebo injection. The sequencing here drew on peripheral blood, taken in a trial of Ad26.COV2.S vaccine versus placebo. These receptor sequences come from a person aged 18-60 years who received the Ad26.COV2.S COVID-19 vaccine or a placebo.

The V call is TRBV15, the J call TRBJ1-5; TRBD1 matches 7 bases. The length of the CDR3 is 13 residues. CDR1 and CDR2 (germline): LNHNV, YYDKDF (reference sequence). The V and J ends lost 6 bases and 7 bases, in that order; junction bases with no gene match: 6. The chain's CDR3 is CATSQGVGQPQHF. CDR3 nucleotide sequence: TGTGCCACCAGTCAGGGGGTTGGGCAGCCCCAGCATTTT.

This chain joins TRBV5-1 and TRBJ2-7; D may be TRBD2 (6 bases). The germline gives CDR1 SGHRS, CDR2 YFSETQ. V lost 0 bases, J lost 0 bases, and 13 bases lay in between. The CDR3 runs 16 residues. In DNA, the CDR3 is TGCGCCAGCAGCTTGGGATGGGGGGAATTCTCCTACGAGCAGTACTTC. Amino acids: CASSLGWGEFSYEQYF.